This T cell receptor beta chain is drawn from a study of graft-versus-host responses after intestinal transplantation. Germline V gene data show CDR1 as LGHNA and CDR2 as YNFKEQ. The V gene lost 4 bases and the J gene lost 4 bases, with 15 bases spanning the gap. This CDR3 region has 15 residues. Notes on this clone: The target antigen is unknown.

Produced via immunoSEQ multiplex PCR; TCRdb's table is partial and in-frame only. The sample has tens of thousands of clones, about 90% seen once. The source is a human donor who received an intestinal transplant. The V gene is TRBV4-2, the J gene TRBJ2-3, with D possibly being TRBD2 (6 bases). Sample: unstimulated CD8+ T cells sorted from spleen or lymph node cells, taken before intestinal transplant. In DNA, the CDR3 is TGTGCCAGCAGCCCTACGGTCGGGGGTTCAGATACGCAGTATTTT. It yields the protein CASSPTVGGSDTQYF.